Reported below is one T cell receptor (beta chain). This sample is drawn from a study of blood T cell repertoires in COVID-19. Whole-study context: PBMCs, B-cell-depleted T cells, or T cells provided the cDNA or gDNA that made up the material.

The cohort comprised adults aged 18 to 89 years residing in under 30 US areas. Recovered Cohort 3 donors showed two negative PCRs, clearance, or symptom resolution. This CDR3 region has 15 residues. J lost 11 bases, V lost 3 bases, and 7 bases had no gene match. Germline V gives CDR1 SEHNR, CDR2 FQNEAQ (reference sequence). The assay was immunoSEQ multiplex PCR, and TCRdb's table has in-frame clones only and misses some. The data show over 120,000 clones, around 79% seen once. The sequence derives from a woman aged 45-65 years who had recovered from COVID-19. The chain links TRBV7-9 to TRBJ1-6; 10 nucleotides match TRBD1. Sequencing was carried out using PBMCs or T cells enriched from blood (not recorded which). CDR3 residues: CASSFGDRGSPPLHF. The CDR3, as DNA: TGTGCCAGCAGCTTTGGGGACAGGGGTTCCCCACCCCTCCACTTT.